Listed here are 24 T cell receptor beta chains from one sample, sequenced in a study of Ad26.COV2.S vaccination and SARS-CoV-2 variants. Method: immunoSEQ multiplex PCR; TCRdb's copy keeps in-frame clones and lacks some. This sample carries 150,000 to 200,000 clones, around nine tenths of them seen once, and the ten largest clones take around 6.3%. This specimen was peripheral blood, taken after recovery from COVID-19. All receptors derive from a human donor who had recovered from COVID-19.

The rearrangement joins TRBV5-1 to TRBJ2-7, with 10 bases matching TRBD2. Trimming took 0 bases from V and 1 from J; bases not matched to a gene: 4. This CDR3 has 16 amino acids. Germline V CDR1 and CDR2: SGHRS, YFSETQ. CDR3 in DNA: TGCGCCAGCAGCTTGGCTAGCGGGAGTACGTCCTACGAGCAGTACTTC. Translated: CASSLASGSTSYEQYF. Supplemented by reference TRBV5-1 and TRBJ2-7, the full variable domain reads KAGVTQTPRYLIKTRGQQVTLSCSPISGHRSVSWYQQTPGQGLQFLFEYFSETQRNKGNFPGRFSGRQFSNSRSEMNVSTLELGDSALYLCASSLASGSTSYEQYFGPGTRLTVT.

The rearrangement uses TRBV5-4 and TRBJ1-2, with 7 bases matching TRBD1. CDR3 length equals 14 residues. With 2 bases clipped from V and 1 base from J, the junction kept 2 bases outside the gene matches. CDR1 is SGHNT and CDR2 is YYREEE in the germline V gene (reference sequence). The CDR3 DNA reads as TGTGCCAGCAGCTTAGGGACAGATAACTATGGCTACACCTTC. Translating gives CASSLGTDNYGYTF.

The V call is TRBV28, the J call TRBJ2-7; D assignment may be TRBD1 or TRBD2 (6 bases each). This CDR3 is built from 15 residues. In germline, CDR1 is MDHEN, CDR2 SYDVKM. V shed 1 base and J shed 2 bases, with 12 bases lying between them. The CDR3 here is CASSLYLGGPYEQYF. The CDR3 coding sequence is TGTGCCAGCAGTTTATATTTGGGGGGCCCCTACGAGCAGTACTTC.

Turning to this clone: This specimen includes other DNA sequences encoding the same CDR3. V and J are TRBV30 and TRBJ1-5; D uncertain. The CDR3 runs 13 residues. Trimming shortened V by 0 bases and J by 5 bases, and 8 bases separated the two germline ends. Germline assignment: CDR1 GTSNPN and CDR2 SVGIG (reference sequence). The CDR3 region is CAWSVRGDQPQHF. The CDR3 region has the DNA TGTGCCTGGAGTGTAAGAGGAGATCAGCCCCAGCATTTT. The full variable domain, rest sourced from reference TRBV30 and TRBJ1-5, is SQTIHQWPATLVQPVGSPLSLECTVEGTSNPNLYWYRQAAGRGLQLLFYSVGIGQISSEVPQNLSASRPQDRQFILSSKKLLLSDSGFYLCAWSVRGDQPQHFGDGTRLSIL.

The gene calls are TRBV14 and TRBJ2-5; D call uncertain. Germline loops: CDR1 SGHDN, CDR2 FVKESK. This CDR3 region has 14 residues. Trimming pared 0 bases from V and 2 bases from J, leaving 7 bases between. CDR3 region: CASSQDLLQETQYF. The DNA of the CDR3 is TGTGCCAGCAGCCAAGATCTCTTACAAGAGACCCAGTACTTC.

The chain employs TRBV28 and TRBJ2-7, with D unclear. Per germline, CDR1 MDHEN and CDR2 SYDVKM. Trimming removed 4 bases from V and 10 bases from J, with 17 bases in between. The CDR3 totals 13 residues. The CDR3 bases are TGTGCCAGCAGTTCACTCGGGCAGGATAGACAGTACTTC. Encoded protein: CASSSLGQDRQYF.

The chain links TRBV30 to TRBJ1-4, with D perhaps TRBD1 (6 bases). The germline CDR1 and CDR2 sequences are GTSNPN and SVGIG (reference sequence). Trimming took off 2 bases at V and 8 bases at J, with 18 bases between the two ends. The CDR3 extends over 15 amino acids. CDR3 loop: CAWSPTGLRGEKLFF. The CDR3 nucleotides are TGTGCCTGGAGTCCTACAGGGTTGAGGGGGGAAAAACTGTTTTTT.

The CDR3 loop is CSVRGGKDTEAFF. CDR3 coding DNA: TGCAGCGTTCGGGGGGGGAAGGACACTGAAGCTTTCTTT. The chain is built from TRBV29-1 and TRBJ1-1, with TRBD1 as a possible D gene (5 bases). With 5 bases removed from V and 3 bases from J, the gap between germline ends came to 13 bases. Germline values: CDR1 SQVTM, CDR2 ANQGSEA. The CDR3 spans 13 residues. Supplemented by reference TRBV29-1 and TRBJ1-1, the full variable domain reads SAVISQKPSRDICQRGTSLTIQCQVDSQVTMMFWYRQQPGQSLTLIATANQGSEATYESGFVIDKFPISRPNLTFSTLTVSNMSPEDSSIYLCSVRGGKDTEAFFGQGTRLTVV.

V is TRBV28 and J is TRBJ1-5; D may be TRBD1 (5 bases). V was trimmed by 1 base and J by 2 bases, leaving 9 bases between them. Per germline, CDR1 MDHEN and CDR2 SYDVKM. This CDR3 has 15 amino acids. The chain's CDR3 is CASSLYGRGNQPQHF. DNA of the CDR3: TGTGCCAGCAGTTTATACGGCAGGGGCAATCAGCCCCAGCATTTT.

The V call is TRBV9, the J call TRBJ1-2; D ambiguous. CDR3 length: 15 amino acids. Trimming shortened V by 0 bases and J by 2 bases, and 11 bases separated the two germline ends. Germline CDR1 and CDR2: SGDLS and YYNGEE. The CDR3 bases are TGTGCCAGCAGCGTAGACGGGCAGAGGAACTATGGCTACACCTTC. This sequence encodes CASSVDGQRNYGYTF. The full variable domain, rest sourced from reference TRBV9 and TRBJ1-2, is DSGVTQTPKHLITATGQRVTLRCSPRSGDLSVYWYQQSLDQGLQFLIQYYNGEERAKGNILERFSAQQFPDLHSELNLSSLELGDSALYFCASSVDGQRNYGYTFGSGTRLTVV.

This clone was counted between two and nine times. This chain links TRBV7-9 with TRBJ2-2; a weak D match, TRBD1 (5 bases). Germline CDR1 reads SEHNR; CDR2 reads FQNEAQ (reference sequence). The CDR3 has 14 amino acids. The V end was cut by 4 bases, the J end by 6 bases, with 12 bases between. The CDR3 reads CASSSPRVSGELFF. As DNA, the CDR3 is TGTGCCAGCAGCTCCCCCAGGGTCTCCGGGGAGCTGTTTTTT.

The V and J genes are TRBV6-4 and TRBJ2-1; D is possibly TRBD2 (6 bases). Trimming pared 2 bases from V and 7 bases from J, leaving 15 bases between. The CDR3 is 15 amino acids. Germline V lookup: CDR1 MRHNA, CDR2 SNTAGT. The DNA for the CDR3 is TGTGCCAGCAGTGACGAGTCGGGAGAGGGGAATGAGCAGTTCTTC. This sequence encodes CASSDESGEGNEQFF.

The genes are TRBV25-1 and TRBJ1-6; D gene ambiguous. Germline V gives CDR1 MGHDK, CDR2 SYGVNS. Deletions cut 3 bases from V and 7 bases from J, with 10 bases between. This CDR3 is 14 amino acids long. CDR3 DNA: TGTGCCAGCAGTGAGCCACAGAGGAATTCACCCCTCCACTTT. Translating gives CASSEPQRNSPLHF. The complete variable domain, with remaining parts taken from reference TRBV25-1 and TRBJ1-6, reads EADIYQTPRYLVIGTGKKITLECSQTMGHDKMYWYQQDPGMELHLIHYSYGVNSTEKGDLSSESTVSRIRTEHFPLTLESARPSHTSQYLCASSEPQRNSPLHFGNGTRLTVT.

The chain couples TRBV9 to TRBJ2-5, with D perhaps assigned TRBD1 or TRBD2 (6 bases each). Deletions cut 2 bases from V and 5 bases from J, with 19 bases between. The CDR3 contains 16 residues. Germline CDR1 reads SGDLS; CDR2 reads YYNGEE. CDR3 in DNA: TGTGCCAGCAGCGTCGGGAGCCAGGGGAGGCGGGAGACCCAGTACTTC. This gives the protein CASSVGSQGRRETQYF.

The chain links TRBV2 to TRBJ1-2; D not certain. V was pared by 5 bases and J by 8 bases, with 9 bases between. The V gene's germline CDR1 is SNHLY and CDR2 FYNNEI. The CDR3 loop spans 11 amino acids. CDR3 region: CASSPPGGYTF. In DNA form, the CDR3 reads TGTGCCAGCAGTCCTCCGGGGGGCTACACCTTC.

The chain employs TRBV9 and TRBJ2-1; 9 bases align to TRBD2. The germline V gene encodes CDR1 SGDLS and CDR2 YYNGEE. The CDR3 has 14 amino acids. The ends lost 3 bases at V and 7 bases at J; junction bases unmatched: 5. DNA of the CDR3: TGTGCCAGCAGCGGGGGGACTAGCAGAAATGAGCAGTTCTTC. As protein: CASSGGTSRNEQFF.

The chain links TRBV5-1 to TRBJ2-7; 13 positions match TRBD2. The CDR3 has 15 amino acids. Looked up from germline, CDR1 is SGHRS and CDR2 is YFSETQ. Trimming cost V 4 bases and J 4 bases; bases outside gene matches: 5. This chain's CDR3 is CASSPGLAGNYEQYF. The CDR3 DNA sequence: TGCGCCAGCAGCCCGGGACTAGCGGGAAATTACGAGCAGTACTTC.

V gene TRBV25-1 combines with J gene TRBJ2-7; D is unclear. The CDR3 sequence is 12 residues long. V shed 1 base and J shed 3 bases, with 4 bases lying between them. Germline V gene data show CDR1 as MGHDK and CDR2 as SYGVNS. This CDR3 is CASSESLYEQYF. The CDR3 DNA is TGTGCCAGCAGTGAATCTCTCTACGAGCAGTACTTC.

V gene TRBV2 combines with J gene TRBJ1-6, with D uncertain. Looked up from germline, CDR1 is SNHLY and CDR2 is FYNNEI. V shed 1 base and J shed 8 bases, with 18 bases lying between them. The CDR3 consists of 17 residues. The CDR3 protein is CASSEGRRRLGDSPLHF. As DNA, the CDR3 is TGTGCCAGCAGTGAAGGCCGGCGTAGGCTAGGAGATTCACCCCTCCACTTT.

This rearrangement joins TRBV11-3 to TRBJ2-7; D may match TRBD1 or TRBD2 (6 bases each). Trimming took 5 bases from V and 6 from J, leaving 26 bases between them. Looked up from germline, CDR1 is SGHNT and CDR2 is YENEEA. The CDR3 totals 17 residues. The CDR3 loop is CASSRWGLAMDPFEQYF. CDR3 DNA: TGTGCCAGCAGCCGTTGGGGGCTAGCGATGGACCCCTTCGAGCAGTACTTC.

For this clone: Other nucleotide sequences in the sample specify the same CDR3. DNA of the CDR3: TGTGCCAGCAGTGAAGCGAAGGGCTATGGCTACACCTTC. Residues: CASSEAKGYGYTF. V and J are TRBV6-4 and TRBJ1-2; D is ambiguous. V lost 3 bases to trimming and J lost 4 bases, with 9 bases between them. CDR1 is MRHNA, CDR2 SNTAGT, per germline. The CDR3 has 13 residues.

The chain has TRBV5-4 and TRBJ2-1; D is possibly TRBD1 or TRBD2 (6 bases each). Between the trimmed V and J ends, which lost 4 bases and 9 bases, there was a span of 17 bases. In germline, CDR1 is SGHNT, CDR2 YYREEE (reference sequence). CDR3 length equals 14 residues. CDR3 DNA: TGTGCCAGCAGCCCAAACAGGGAGGACACTGAGCAGTTCTTC. Translation: CASSPNREDTEQFF.

The chain uses TRBV7-3 and TRBJ2-7; 9 nucleotides align to TRBD2. CDR1 SGHTA and CDR2 FQGTGA come from the germline V gene. The junction had 5 bases not matched to a gene; V was cut back by 2 bases and J by 6 bases. The CDR3 has 14 residues. The CDR3 bases are TGTGCCAGCAGCTTACGCGGGGGGGATACCGAGCAGTACTTC. The encoded protein is CASSLRGGDTEQYF.

CDR3 sequence: CASSLRDRLGYTF. The CDR3 DNA reads as TGTGCCAGCAGCCTCCGGGACAGGCTTGGCTACACCTTC. The rearrangement uses TRBV6-5 and TRBJ1-2; 8 bases map to TRBD1. CDR3 length: 13 residues. V shed 6 bases and J 7 bases; nucleotides not matched to a gene: 7. Germline loops: CDR1 MNHEY, CDR2 SVGAGI.